This record covers a single TCR beta chain. Its antigen remains unknown. Profiling relied on immunoSEQ multiplex PCR, and the TCRdb table lists in-frame clones only, not all of them. The table has about 90,000 clones, 90% seen once. The CDR3 extends over 12 amino acids. Per germline, CDR1 SGHTA and CDR2 FQGTGA. V dropped 3 bases and J dropped 6 bases, with 5 bases sitting between them. The record originates from a study of PD-1 blockade in classical Hodgkin lymphoma. Study-wide background: Nivolumab dosing for patients was 3 mg/kg, administered intravenously every 2 weeks.

Time point described: cycle 4 day 1 (C4D1), after 6 weeks of nivolumab. Relapses following autologous stem cell transplantation were seen in all patients, with brentuximab vedotin exposure varying. Study-level findings and limits: TCR diversity in CD4+, not CD8+, cells rose significantly by C4D1.

The clonotype was recovered from a human donor with classical Hodgkin lymphoma. The sequences come from peripheral blood mononuclear cells (PBMCs), collected before the fourth cycle of nivolumab. This chain uses TRBV7-3 with TRBJ2-2; D is unresolved. In DNA form, the CDR3 reads TGTGCCAGCAGCTTGTTGGCCGGGGAGCTGTTTTTT. Protein: CASSLLAGELFF.